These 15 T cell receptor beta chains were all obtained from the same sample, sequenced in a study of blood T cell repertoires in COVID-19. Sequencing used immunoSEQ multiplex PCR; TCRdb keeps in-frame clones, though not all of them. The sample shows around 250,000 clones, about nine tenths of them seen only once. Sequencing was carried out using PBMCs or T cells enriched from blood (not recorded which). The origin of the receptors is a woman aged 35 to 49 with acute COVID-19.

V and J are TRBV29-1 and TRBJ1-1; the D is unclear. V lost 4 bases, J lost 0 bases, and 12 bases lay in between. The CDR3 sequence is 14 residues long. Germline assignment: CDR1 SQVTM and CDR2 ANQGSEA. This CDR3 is CSVVTQIMNTEAFF. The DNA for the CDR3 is TGCAGCGTTGTCACGCAGATTATGAACACTGAAGCTTTCTTT.

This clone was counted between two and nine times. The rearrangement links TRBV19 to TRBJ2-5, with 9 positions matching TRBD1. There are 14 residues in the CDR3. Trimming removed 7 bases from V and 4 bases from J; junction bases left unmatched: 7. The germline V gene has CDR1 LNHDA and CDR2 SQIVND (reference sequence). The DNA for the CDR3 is TGTGCCAGTAACCCACAGGGGGCCGGAGAGACCCAGTACTTC. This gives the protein CASNPQGAGETQYF.

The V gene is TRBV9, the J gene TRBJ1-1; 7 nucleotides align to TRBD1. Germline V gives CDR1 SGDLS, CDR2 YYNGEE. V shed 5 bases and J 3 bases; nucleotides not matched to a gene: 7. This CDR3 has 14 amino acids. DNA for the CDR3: TGTGCCAGCAGTTTCACAGGGGTGGACACTGAAGCTTTCTTT. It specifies CASSFTGVDTEAFF.

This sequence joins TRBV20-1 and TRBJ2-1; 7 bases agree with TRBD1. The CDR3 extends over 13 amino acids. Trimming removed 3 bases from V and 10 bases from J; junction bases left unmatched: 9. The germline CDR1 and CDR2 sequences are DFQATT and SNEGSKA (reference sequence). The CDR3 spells CSASRQGRREQFF. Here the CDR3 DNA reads TGCAGTGCTAGTAGACAGGGTAGGAGGGAGCAGTTCTTC.

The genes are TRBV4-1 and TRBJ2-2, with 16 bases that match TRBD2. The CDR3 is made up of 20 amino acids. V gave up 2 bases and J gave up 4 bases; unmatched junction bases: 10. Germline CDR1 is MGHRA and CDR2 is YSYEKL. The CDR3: CASSQQGLAGGPGFTGELFF. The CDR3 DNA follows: TGCGCCAGCAGCCAACAGGGACTAGCGGGAGGGCCAGGGTTCACCGGGGAGCTGTTTTTT.

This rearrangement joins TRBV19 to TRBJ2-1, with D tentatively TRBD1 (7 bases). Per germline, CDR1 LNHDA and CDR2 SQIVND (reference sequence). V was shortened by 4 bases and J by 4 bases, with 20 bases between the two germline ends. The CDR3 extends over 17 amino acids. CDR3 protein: CASSTRRRGLVYNEQFF. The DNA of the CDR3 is TGTGCCAGTAGTACCCGTCGGAGGGGGCTCGTGTACAATGAGCAGTTCTTC.

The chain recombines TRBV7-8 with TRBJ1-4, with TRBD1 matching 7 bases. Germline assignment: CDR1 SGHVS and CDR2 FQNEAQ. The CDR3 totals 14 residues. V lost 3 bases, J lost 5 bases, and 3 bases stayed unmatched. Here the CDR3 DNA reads TGTGCCAGCAGCTTGACAGGGTACAATGAAAAACTGTTTTTT. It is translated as CASSLTGYNEKLFF.

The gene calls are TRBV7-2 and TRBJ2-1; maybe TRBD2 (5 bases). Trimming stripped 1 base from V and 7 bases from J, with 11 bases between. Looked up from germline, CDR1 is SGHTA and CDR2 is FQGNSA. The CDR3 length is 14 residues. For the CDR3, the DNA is TGTGCCAGCAGCTTAGGCTCAGCGGCTAATGAGCAGTTCTTC. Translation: CASSLGSAANEQFF.

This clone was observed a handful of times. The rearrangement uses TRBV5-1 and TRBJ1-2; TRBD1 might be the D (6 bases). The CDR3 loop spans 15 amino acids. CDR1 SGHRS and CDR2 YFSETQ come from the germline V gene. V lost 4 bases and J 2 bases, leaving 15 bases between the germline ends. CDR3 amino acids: CASSPGGNPNYGYTF. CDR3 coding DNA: TGCGCCAGCAGCCCGGGGGGCAATCCAAACTATGGCTACACCTTC.

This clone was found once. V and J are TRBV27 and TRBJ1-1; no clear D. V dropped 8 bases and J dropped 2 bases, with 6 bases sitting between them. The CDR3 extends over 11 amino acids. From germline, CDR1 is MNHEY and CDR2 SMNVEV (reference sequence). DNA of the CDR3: TGTGCCAGCGGTAGTAACACTGAAGCTTTCTTT. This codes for CASGSNTEAFF.

Here the CDR3 reads CAISDPTGGHSPLHF. Written as DNA, the CDR3 is TGTGCCATCAGTGACCCGACAGGGGGCCATTCACCCCTCCACTTT. V usage is TRBV10-3 and J usage is TRBJ1-6, with 10 bases aligning to TRBD1. V gave up 3 bases and J gave up 8 bases; unmatched junction bases: 4. Germline V gene lookup returns CDR1 ENHRY and CDR2 SYGVKD. The CDR3 has 15 amino acids.

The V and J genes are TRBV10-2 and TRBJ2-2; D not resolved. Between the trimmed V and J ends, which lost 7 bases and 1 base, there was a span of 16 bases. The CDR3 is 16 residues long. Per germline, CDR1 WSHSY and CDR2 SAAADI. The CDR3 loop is CASTPQPFLNTGELFF. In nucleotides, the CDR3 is TGCGCCAGCACCCCACAGCCCTTCCTGAACACCGGGGAGCTGTTTTTT.

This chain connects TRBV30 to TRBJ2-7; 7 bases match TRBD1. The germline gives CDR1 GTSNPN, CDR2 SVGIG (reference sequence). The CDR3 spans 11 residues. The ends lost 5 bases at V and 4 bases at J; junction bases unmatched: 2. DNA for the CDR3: TGTGCCTGGGTGACAGGGTACGAGCAGTACGTC. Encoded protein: CAWVTGYEQYV.

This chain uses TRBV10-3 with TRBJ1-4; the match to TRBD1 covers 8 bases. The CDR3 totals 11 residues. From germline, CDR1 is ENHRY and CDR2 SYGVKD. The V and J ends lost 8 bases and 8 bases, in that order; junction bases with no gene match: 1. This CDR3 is CAISGGEKLFF. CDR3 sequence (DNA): TGTGCCATCTCAGGGGGCGAAAAACTGTTTTTT.

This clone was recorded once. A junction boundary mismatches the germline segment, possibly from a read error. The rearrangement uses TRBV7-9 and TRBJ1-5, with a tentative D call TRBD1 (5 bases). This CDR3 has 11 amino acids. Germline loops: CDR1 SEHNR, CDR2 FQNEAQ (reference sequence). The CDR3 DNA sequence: TGTGCCAGCAGCTTGGGGCAGCGCCAGCATTTT. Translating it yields CASSLGQRQHF. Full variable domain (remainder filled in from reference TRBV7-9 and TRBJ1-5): DTGVSQNPRHKITKRGQNVTFRCDPISEHNRLYWYRQTLGQGPEFLTYFQNEAQLEKSRLLSDRFSAERPKGSFSTLEIQRTEQGDSAMYLCASSLGQRQHFGDGTRLSIL.